A selection of T cell receptor beta chains follows, all from one sample in a study of blood T cells in healthy people across ages. TCRdb re-analysed the 5' RACE reads in MiXCR, keeping a single row per CDR3 protein. The table shows 650,000 to 700,000 distinct CDR3 sequences, with roughly 32% occurring only once. The specimen sequenced was blood. The receptors were sampled from a woman older than 75 in good health. Both conserved end residues are part of each CDR3. A D gene is named only where the DNA matches it firmly. Clone size, where shown, is once, few, many, or a class for clones that have expanded.

J,V,size,D,CDR3,DNA
TRBJ2-2,TRBV7-9,-,-,CASTKAGGNTGELFF,TGTGCCAGCACCAAGGCCGGGGGCAACACCGGGGAGCTGTTTTTT
TRBJ1-2,TRBV20-1,-,-,CSAPPRTRTVNYGYTF,TGCAGTGCTCCTCCACGCACCAGGACAGTAAACTATGGCTACACCTTC
TRBJ1-1,TRBV19,many,TRBD1,CASRDGQAGGDEAFF,TGTGCCAGTAGGGACGGACAGGCGGGTGGAGATGAAGCTTTCTTT
TRBJ1-1,TRBV6-6,few,-,CASSPYREMNTEAFF,TGTGCCAGCAGTCCCTACAGGGAAATGAACACTGAAGCTTTCTTT
TRBJ1-5,TRBV5-6,-,TRBD1,CASSNWDREGQPQHF,TGTGCCAGCAGCAATTGGGACAGGGAGGGACAGCCCCAGCATTTT
TRBJ2-7,TRBV20-1,-,-,CSASTGFGAYEQYF,TGCAGTGCTTCAACCGGGTTCGGGGCCTACGAGCAGTACTTC
TRBJ2-1,TRBV4-1,-,-,CASSHTADIYSYNEQFF,TGCGCCAGCAGCCACACTGCGGACATTTACTCCTACAATGAGCAGTTCTTC
TRBJ2-1,TRBV20-1,many,TRBD1,CSAEDRGTNDEQFF,TGCAGTGCTGAGGACAGGGGGACAAACGATGAGCAGTTCTTC
TRBJ1-2,TRBV5-5,many,-,CASSLGGDSYGYTF,TGTGCCAGCAGCTTGGGGGGCGACTCCTATGGCTACACCTTC
TRBJ2-7,TRBV7-6,-,TRBD2,CASSLATSGSPTYEQYF,TGTGCCAGCAGCTTAGCGACTAGCGGGAGCCCAACCTACGAGCAGTACTTC
TRBJ2-1,TRBV9,-,TRBD2,CASSVGPRGGQCNEQFF,TGTGCCAGCAGCGTAGGTCCGCGGGGGGGCCAATGTAATGAGCAGTTCTTC
TRBJ1-2,TRBV6-5,-,-,CASRRDEGGGYGYTF,TGTGCCAGCAGACGAGATGAGGGTGGGGGCTATGGCTACACCTTC
TRBJ1-5,TRBV20-1,many,-,CSARDWQGSLPQHF,TGCAGTGCTAGAGATTGGCAGGGGAGTCTGCCCCAGCATTTT
TRBJ2-5,TRBV2,-,-,CASNSQDRQETQYF,TGTGCCAGCAACAGTCAGGACAGACAAGAGACCCAGTACTTC
TRBJ2-1,TRBV20-1,-,TRBD2,CSTGTSGSSNEQFF,TGCAGCACCGGGACTAGCGGGAGCTCTAATGAGCAGTTCTTC
TRBJ2-5,TRBV7-2,-,-,CASSLLSAGLKETQYF,TGTGCCAGCAGCTTATTGTCGGCCGGGTTGAAGGAGACCCAGTACTTC
TRBJ2-1,TRBV5-1,many,TRBD2,CASSPLAGDSYNEQFF,TGCGCCAGCAGTCCCCTAGCGGGGGATTCCTACAATGAGCAGTTCTTC
TRBJ1-3,TRBV7-2,-,-,CASSLAPGTGNTIYF,TGTGCCAGCAGCTTAGCGCCGGGTACAGGAAACACCATATATTTT
TRBJ2-1,TRBV24-1,many,-,CATSDLTGRQFF,TGTGCCACCAGTGATTTGACAGGGCGGCAGTTCTTC
TRBJ2-5,TRBV29-1,many,-,CSVFSGGTQTQYF,TGCAGCGTTTTTTCGGGGGGCACGCAGACCCAGTACTTC
TRBJ2-3,TRBV7-9,once,-,CASNFGDSYTDTQYF,TGTGCCAGCAACTTTGGTGACTCCTACACAGATACGCAGTATTTT
TRBJ2-3,TRBV6-2/TRBV6-3,many,-,CASRGTIITDTQYF,TGTGCCAGCAGAGGGACCATTATTACAGATACGCAGTATTTT
TRBJ1-1,TRBV7-2,-,TRBD1,CASRRGGQGFEAFF,TGTGCCAGCAGGCGCGGGGGACAGGGGTTTGAAGCTTTCTTT
TRBJ2-3,TRBV5-1,many,TRBD2,CASSGTSGGTRTQYF,TGCGCCAGCAGCGGGACTAGCGGGGGTACGAGGACGCAGTATTTT
TRBJ2-2,TRBV29-1,few,TRBD1,CSTSDRGRTGELFF,TGCAGTACCTCGGACAGGGGGCGTACCGGGGAGCTGTTTTTT
TRBJ1-6,TRBV10-3,many,-,CAISGGAVSYNSPLHF,TGTGCCATCAGTGGTGGGGCCGTCTCCTATAATTCACCCCTCCACTTT
TRBJ2-7,TRBV7-2,many,TRBD1,CASKGAGSYEQYF,TGTGCCAGCAAGGGGGCCGGCTCCTACGAGCAGTACTTC
TRBJ1-5,TRBV3-1,-,-,CASSQDLLGPQHF,TGTGCCAGCAGCCAAGATCTGCTCGGGCCACAGCATTTT
TRBJ2-5,TRBV5-1,many,-,CASSLGQNKETQYF,TGCGCCAGCAGCTTGGGCCAGAATAAAGAGACCCAGTACTTC
TRBJ2-7,TRBV6-2/TRBV6-3,-,TRBD1,CASRAGTGGSYGQYF,TGTGCCAGCAGAGCTGGGACAGGGGGGAGCTACGGGCAGTACTTC
TRBJ2-1,TRBV5-1,-,-,CASSPDSSSYNEQFF,TGCGCCAGCAGCCCGGACAGTAGCTCCTACAATGAGCAGTTCTTC
TRBJ1-6,TRBV3-1,-,-,CASSQDLQGRSYNSPLHF,TGTGCCAGCAGCCAAGATTTACAGGGAAGGTCCTATAATTCACCCCTCCACTTT
TRBJ2-3,TRBV29-1,-,TRBD1,CSVEGDRGRTDTQYF,TGCAGCGTTGAAGGGGACAGGGGGCGAACAGATACGCAGTATTTT
TRBJ1-2,TRBV3-1,many,-,CASSQGGKPNYGYTF,TGTGCCAGCAGCCAAGGAGGCAAGCCTAACTATGGCTACACCTTC
TRBJ1-1,TRBV9,many,-,CASSVEVNTEAFF,TGTGCCAGCAGCGTAGAGGTGAACACTGAAGCTTTCTTT
TRBJ2-7,TRBV20-1,many,TRBD2,CSAPAGDSLRGEQYF,TGCAGTGCTCCCGCGGGGGATAGCCTACGAGGGGAGCAGTACTTC
TRBJ1-2,TRBV4-1,many,-,CASSQESLTGTYGYTF,TGCGCCAGCAGCCAAGAAAGCCTGACTGGTACCTATGGCTACACCTTC
TRBJ1-2,TRBV20-1,many,-,CSLIQGGGYTF,TGCAGTCTAATACAGGGAGGTGGCTACACCTTC
TRBJ2-7,TRBV20-1,-,-,CSVRGGIRYEQYF,TGCAGTGTTCGCGGAGGGATTCGCTACGAGCAGTACTTC
TRBJ1-1,TRBV15,-,-,CATSSRRQVGPEAFF,TGTGCCACCAGCAGTAGGCGACAGGTAGGGCCTGAAGCTTTCTTT
TRBJ2-5,TRBV28,many,TRBD1,CASSFRQGRAETQYF,TGTGCCAGCAGTTTTAGACAGGGGCGGGCTGAGACCCAGTACTTC
TRBJ1-4,TRBV5-1,many,-,CASREGGINEKLFF,TGCGCCAGCCGCGAAGGAGGGATCAACGAAAAACTGTTTTTT
TRBJ2-1,TRBV29-1,-,TRBD2,CSVEGLAGVVQPYNEQFF,TGCAGCGTTGAAGGCCTAGCGGGAGTGGTCCAACCCTACAATGAGCAGTTCTTC